This T cell receptor beta chain was found in a study of T cells after yellow fever vaccination. Study background: It was SMART-Seq v4 Ultra Low Input that prepared the fractions with low cell numbers.

This CDR3 is built from 11 residues. The V gene's germline CDR1 is SQVTM and CDR2 ANQGSEA. V lost 3 bases and J lost 9, with 9 bases in between. General study results and limits: The secondary response peaked faster, at day 5 versus 15, but was weaker.

UMIs were added to TCR cDNA along with a universal primer site when it was made by 5'RACE template switching. Each CDR3 protein is one row after TCRdb ran MiXCR on the 5' RACE reads. The table has about 320,000 distinct CDR3 sequences, approximately 4.3% seen once. This clonotype was recorded many times. As yet, its antigen is unknown. The sequence came from a man between 18 and 35 years old who received the YFV17D yellow fever vaccine. The starting material was PBMCs, obtained 15 days after the yellow fever booster vaccination. The chain employs TRBV29-1 and TRBJ2-1; possible D gene TRBD2, 5 bases. CDR3: CSVDLGSEQFF. DNA for the CDR3: TGCAGCGTTGATTTAGGGAGTGAGCAGTTCTTC.